The 30 T cell receptor beta chains given below trace back to one sample, sequenced in a study of Ad26.COV2.S vaccination and SARS-CoV-2 variants. Generated by immunoSEQ multiplex PCR, the TCRdb table keeps only in-frame clones and is missing some. The table lists hundreds of thousands of clones, about 89% of them singletons. Described treatment: around 19 received Ad26.COV2.S at low or high dose, single or two shots; roughly five received placebo; per-sample allocation not given. At day 63 after the first vaccine or placebo injection, samples were drawn. Specimen: peripheral blood, collected in a trial of Ad26.COV2.S vaccine versus placebo. The receptors were sampled from a person aged 18-65 years who received the Ad26.COV2.S COVID-19 vaccine or a placebo.

V usage is TRBV7-2 and J usage is TRBJ2-2, with a weak D call TRBD1 (5 bases). Per the germline V gene, CDR1 is SGHTA and CDR2 is FQGNSA. V was shortened by 5 bases and J by 6 bases, with 16 bases between the two germline ends. The CDR3 loop spans 15 amino acids. For the CDR3, the DNA is TGTGCCAGCAGCCGCCAGGGAAGCCCCCCCGGGGAGCTGTTTTTT. It specifies CASSRQGSPPGELFF.

The V and J genes are TRBV11-2 and TRBJ2-3, with 11 bases aligning to TRBD2. V was clipped by 1 base and J by 2 bases; unmatched bases: 2. Germline V CDR1 and CDR2: SGHAT, FQNNGV. This CDR3 spans 16 amino acids. The CDR3 bases are TGTGCCAGCAGCTTAGGACTAGCGGGAAACACAGATACGCAGTATTTT. It specifies CASSLGLAGNTDTQYF.

V is TRBV28 and J is TRBJ2-7, with 8 nucleotides matching TRBD1. V was clipped by 4 bases and J by 0 bases; unmatched bases: 2. The CDR3 is 14 residues long. The germline V gene has CDR1 MDHEN and CDR2 SYDVKM. The CDR3 coding sequence is TGTGCCAGCAGTTCGACAGGGGACTCCTACGAGCAGTACTTC. This sequence encodes CASSSTGDSYEQYF. The variable domain in full, completed from reference TRBV28 and TRBJ2-7, reads DVKVTQSSRYLVKRTGEKVFLECVQDMDHENMFWYRQDPGLGLRLIYFSYDVKMKEKGDIPEGYSVSREKKERFSLILESASTNQTSMYLCASSSTGDSYEQYFGPGTRLTVT.

The chain couples TRBV9 to TRBJ1-3; tentatively, D is TRBD1 (5 bases). This CDR3 region has 16 residues. Germline V lookup: CDR1 SGDLS, CDR2 YYNGEE. Trimming cost V 4 bases and J 3 bases, with 17 bases left between them. The CDR3 reads CASSLGESGNGNTIYF. For the CDR3, the DNA is TGTGCCAGCAGCCTCGGGGAATCAGGGAATGGAAACACCATATATTTT. Full variable domain (rest looked up from reference TRBV9 and TRBJ1-3): DSGVTQTPKHLITATGQRVTLRCSPRSGDLSVYWYQQSLDQGLQFLIQYYNGEERAKGNILERFSAQQFPDLHSELNLSSLELGDSALYFCASSLGESGNGNTIYFGEGSWLTVV.

The CDR3 region has the DNA TGCGCCAGCAGCTTAAGATTAGATGAGCAGTTCTTC. Translating gives CASSLRLDEQFF. This chain uses TRBV5-1 with TRBJ2-1; no clear D gene. Trimming cost V 2 bases and J 8 bases, with 8 bases left between them. The CDR3 length is 12 residues. The germline gives CDR1 SGHRS, CDR2 YFSETQ.

The V and J genes are TRBV11-2 and TRBJ1-2, with unresolved D. V gave up 1 base and J gave up 6 bases, with 21 bases separating them. Germline V gene sequence: CDR1 SGHAT, CDR2 FQNNGV. This CDR3 is built from 17 residues. The CDR3 DNA reads TGTGCCAGCAGCTTAGTTGACGGAGGCCAAACCCCAAATGGCTACACCTTC. This codes for CASSLVDGGQTPNGYTF.

V and J are TRBV7-2 and TRBJ1-5, with D possibly matching TRBD1 (5 bases). Trimming cost V 4 bases and J 6 bases, with 13 bases left between them. Germline CDR1 is SGHTA and CDR2 is FQGNSA. The CDR3 is 14 residues long. CDR3 sequence reads: CASSSGLGGQPQHF. The CDR3 DNA sequence: TGTGCCAGCAGCTCGGGCCTGGGGGGTCAGCCCCAGCATTTT.

The J gene is TRBJ2-7, the V gene TRBV19; D perhaps matches TRBD1 (6 bases). The CDR3 is 15 amino acids. Germline V gene data show CDR1 as LNHDA and CDR2 as SQIVND (reference sequence). V lost 5 bases and J 0 bases, leaving 14 bases between the germline ends. CDR3 sequence (DNA): TGTGCCAGTAGTGCCGGGGCACAGGGCTCCTACGAGCAGTACTTC. It is translated as CASSAGAQGSYEQYF.

The chain carries TRBV10-3 and TRBJ1-2; D perhaps matches TRBD1 (5 bases). From germline, CDR1 is ENHRY and CDR2 SYGVKD. Trimming took off 8 bases at V and 8 bases at J, with 15 bases between the two ends. This CDR3 contains 12 residues. CDR3 nucleotides: TGTGCCATCGGGGGACTGCCAGCGGGCTACACCTTC. Its protein product is CAIGGLPAGYTF.

This clone was counted a single time. V gene TRBV9 combines with J gene TRBJ1-4; D may be TRBD1 (5 bases). The CDR3 is 15 residues long. Trimming left V 0 bases short and J 5 bases short, with 11 bases between. CDR1 and CDR2 from the germline V gene are SGDLS and YYNGEE. CDR3 coding DNA: TGTGCCAGCAGCGTAGCGGCAGGGTCAAATGAAAAACTGTTTTTT. This gives the protein CASSVAAGSNEKLFF.

The chain links TRBV19 to TRBJ1-5, with D possibly TRBD1 on 5 matching bases. The CDR3 spans 16 residues. CDR1 LNHDA and CDR2 SQIVND come from the germline V gene (reference sequence). Deletions cut 4 bases from V and 2 bases from J, with 15 bases between. The CDR3 reads CASSSGRQGGNQPQHF. CDR3 bases: TGTGCCAGTAGTAGTGGAAGGCAGGGAGGCAATCAGCCCCAGCATTTT.

The count of this clone is one. The chain is built from TRBV6-5 and TRBJ1-1; D is uncertain. V was trimmed by 5 bases and J by 1 base, leaving 14 bases between them. Looked up from germline, CDR1 is MNHEY and CDR2 is SVGAGI. The CDR3 runs to 15 residues. CDR3 protein: CASSTRRGKNTEAFF. CDR3 nucleotide sequence: TGTGCCAGCAGTACCCGACGAGGGAAGAACACTGAAGCTTTCTTT.

The chain employs TRBV28 and TRBJ1-5; possible D gene TRBD1, 5 bases. V dropped 7 bases and J dropped 2 bases, with 15 bases sitting between them. Germline V CDR1 and CDR2: MDHEN, SYDVKM. CDR3 length: 15 amino acids. CDR3 region: CASNMGGTGNQPQHF. The CDR3 DNA follows: TGTGCCAGCAATATGGGGGGTACGGGCAATCAGCCCCAGCATTTT.

This rearrangement joins TRBV5-1 to TRBJ2-7, with D possibly being TRBD1 (5 bases). V was pared by 4 bases and J by 0 bases, with 17 bases between. The CDR3 length is 16 residues. Germline CDR1 and CDR2: SGHRS and YFSETQ. CDR3: CASSGGYGASSYEQYF. The CDR3 coding sequence is TGCGCCAGCAGCGGTGGTTATGGGGCGAGCTCCTACGAGCAGTACTTC. Filled out from reference TRBV5-1 and TRBJ2-7, the complete variable domain reads KAGVTQTPRYLIKTRGQQVTLSCSPISGHRSVSWYQQTPGQGLQFLFEYFSETQRNKGNFPGRFSGRQFSNSRSEMNVSTLELGDSALYLCASSGGYGASSYEQYFGPGTRLTVT.

V and J are TRBV7-6 and TRBJ1-3; D gene unclear. This CDR3 spans 13 amino acids. The V gene's germline CDR1 is SGHVS and CDR2 FNYEAQ. Trimming took off 8 bases at V and 0 bases at J, with 8 bases between the two ends. The CDR3 region has the DNA TGTGCCAGCCAGTGGAGCTCTGGAAACACCATATATTTT. This gives the protein CASQWSSGNTIYF.

This clone was seen only a few times. The J gene is TRBJ2-2, the V gene TRBV27; 11 positions match TRBD2. The CDR3 sequence is 15 residues long. From germline, CDR1 is MNHEY and CDR2 SMNVEV (reference sequence). V was clipped by 5 bases and J by 4 bases; unmatched bases: 3. The CDR3, as DNA: TGTGCCAGCAGTAGAGGGACTAGCGGCACCGGGGAGCTGTTTTTT. Its translation is CASSRGTSGTGELFF.

The chain combines TRBV5-6 with TRBJ2-7; D is unclear. The CDR3 totals 13 residues. The V gene's germline CDR1 is SGHDT and CDR2 YYEEEE. Deletions cut 0 bases from V and 3 bases from J, with 7 bases between. This CDR3 is CASSLVLGYEQYF. CDR3 bases: TGTGCCAGCAGCTTGGTTCTCGGCTACGAGCAGTACTTC.

The chain has TRBV7-9 and TRBJ2-3, with unresolved D. The germline V and J ends were trimmed by 3 bases and 0 bases, with 1 base remaining between them. The CDR3 consists of 12 residues. CDR1 is SEHNR and CDR2 is FQNEAQ in the germline V gene (reference sequence). DNA of the CDR3: TGTGCCAGCAGCTTTAGCACAGATACGCAGTATTTT. Translating gives CASSFSTDTQYF.

This clone was recorded only once. The rearrangement joins TRBV3-1 (or the pseudogene TRBV3-2) to TRBJ2-3, with TRBD2 matching over 7 bases. The CDR3 loop spans 14 amino acids. V dropped 4 bases and J dropped 4; count of bases not matched to a gene: 5. CDR1 LGHDT and CDR2 YNNKEL come from the germline V gene (reference sequence). The CDR3 loop reads CASSRGGLADTQYF. The CDR3 DNA reads TGTGCCAGCAGCCGCGGGGGATTAGCAGATACGCAGTATTTT.

The chain carries TRBV20-1 and TRBJ1-5; a possible D gene is TRBD1 (5 bases). This CDR3 has 17 residues. V was clipped by 3 bases and J by 0 bases, with 18 bases between them. CDR1 DFQATT and CDR2 SNEGSKA come from the germline V gene (reference sequence). The CDR3 loop is CSASPRGEGISNQPQHF. CDR3 nucleotides: TGCAGTGCTAGTCCTCGGGGGGAGGGTATTAGCAATCAGCCCCAGCATTTT.

This chain links TRBV7-2 with TRBJ2-2; D is possibly TRBD1 (6 bases). The CDR3 has 16 amino acids. Germline V gene sequence: CDR1 SGHTA, CDR2 FQGNSA. Trimming removed 4 bases from V and 2 bases from J, with 14 bases in between. CDR3 amino acids: CASSSRTVKNTGELFF. CDR3 coding DNA: TGTGCCAGCAGCTCTAGGACAGTAAAAAACACCGGGGAGCTGTTTTTT.

The gene calls are TRBV4-3 and TRBJ1-2; D not certain. The V end was cut by 1 base, the J end by 5 bases, with 14 bases between. From germline, CDR1 is LGHNA and CDR2 YSLEER. The CDR3 sequence is 15 residues long. The CDR3 nucleotides are TGCGCCAGCAGCCAAGGCTCGGACTGGTGGTATGGCTACACCTTC. Protein sequence: CASSQGSDWWYGYTF.

J is TRBJ2-3 and V is TRBV7-9, with 9 bases matching TRBD2. From germline, CDR1 is SEHNR and CDR2 FQNEAQ (reference sequence). The CDR3 is 13 amino acids. J was trimmed by 5 bases and V by 10 bases; bases with no gene match: 7. The CDR3 spells CAIAGGPGDTQYF. Written as DNA, the CDR3 is TGTGCCATCGCGGGGGGGCCTGGAGATACGCAGTATTTT.

The CDR3 nucleotides are TGTGCCTGGAGTGCCCAGGGCTTCGACGAGCAGTACTTC. Protein sequence: CAWSAQGFDEQYF. The chain links TRBV30 to TRBJ2-7, with a tentative D call TRBD1 (5 bases). Germline CDR1 is GTSNPN and CDR2 is SVGIG (reference sequence). This CDR3 has 13 amino acids. V was clipped by 1 base and J by 5 bases, with 12 bases between them.

The CDR3 region is CASTGTGELFF. Written as DNA, the CDR3 is TGTGCCAGCACAGGGACCGGGGAGCTGTTTTTT. The chain employs TRBV19 and TRBJ2-2; D possibly corresponds to TRBD1 (6 bases). CDR3 size: 11 residues. Germline CDR1 LNHDA, CDR2 SQIVND (reference sequence). Trimming stripped 9 bases from V and 5 bases from J, with 7 bases between.

The chain combines TRBV19 with TRBJ1-3, with D unclear. Germline values: CDR1 LNHDA, CDR2 SQIVND (reference sequence). The CDR3 is 13 residues long. V gave up 6 bases and J gave up 3 bases, with 9 bases separating them. In DNA, the CDR3 is TGTGCCAGTAGGGCGGCAAGTGGAAACACCATATATTTT. This gives the protein CASRAASGNTIYF.

This rearrangement joins TRBV5-5 to TRBJ2-5; D gene ambiguous. V lost 0 bases, J lost 7 bases, and 10 bases lay in between. Germline CDR1 SGHKS, CDR2 YYEKEE (reference sequence). This CDR3 is 13 amino acids long. CDR3 in DNA: TGTGCCAGCAGCTTGGGCTCACTCCCGACCCAGTACTTC. It encodes CASSLGSLPTQYF.

The V gene is TRBV5-1, the J gene TRBJ2-6; D unresolved. This CDR3 is built from 16 residues. CDR1 is SGHRS, CDR2 YFSETQ, per germline. V shed 0 bases and J shed 0 bases, with 7 bases lying between them. CDR3 loop: CASSLVVGSGANVLTF. The CDR3 DNA sequence: TGCGCCAGCAGCTTGGTTGTTGGCTCTGGGGCCAACGTCCTGACTTTC.

In its sample, this clone was seen many times. The rearrangement uses TRBV27 and TRBJ1-1; possible D gene TRBD1, 6 bases. Per germline, CDR1 MNHEY and CDR2 SMNVEV (reference sequence). The CDR3 has 17 residues. Trimming removed 3 bases from V and 1 base from J, with 18 bases in between. CDR3 amino acids: CASSLFPIRGQNTEAFF. CDR3 coding DNA: TGTGCCAGCAGTTTGTTCCCGATCAGGGGTCAGAACACTGAAGCTTTCTTT.

The J gene is TRBJ2-5, the V gene TRBV6-1, with D unresolved. CDR3 size: 12 residues. The germline CDR1 and CDR2 sequences are MNHNS and SASEGT. The V gene lost 2 bases and the J gene lost 5 bases, with 6 bases spanning the gap. The CDR3 DNA reads as TGTGCCAGCAGTGAAAGTCGGGAGACCCAGTACTTC. Translation gives CASSESRETQYF.